This TCR beta chain was retrieved from a study of T cell responses to AZD1222 COVID-19 vaccine. Study summary: Second-dose timings of about 4 or about 12 weeks were pooled.

This clone was found a few times. No antigen is known for it. CDR1 is SEHNR and CDR2 is FQNEAQ in the germline V gene (reference sequence). The CDR3 contains 13 residues. Trimming took off 4 bases at V and 5 bases at J, with 9 bases between the two ends. Method: immunoSEQ multiplex PCR; TCRdb's copy keeps in-frame clones and lacks some. The data show 100,000 to 150,000 clones, approximately 91% seen once. Study-level results: Vaccine-associated CD4 TCRs ranged over spike, dominating at 160-218 and 743-854.

This receptor was obtained from an adult in good health. This chain connects TRBV7-9 to TRBJ1-5, with a possible D match to TRBD1 (5 bases). This specimen was peripheral blood, taken on day 0 of AZD1222 vaccination. CDR3 nucleotide sequence: TGTGCCAGCAGCTACGACAGCGATCAGCCCCAGCATTTT. Amino acid sequence: CASSYDSDQPQHF. The full variable domain, its missing parts supplied by reference TRBV7-9 and TRBJ1-5, is DTGVSQNPRHKITKRGQNVTFRCDPISEHNRLYWYRQTLGQGPEFLTYFQNEAQLEKSRLLSDRFSAERPKGSFSTLEIQRTEQGDSAMYLCASSYDSDQPQHFGDGTRLSIL.